This T cell receptor (beta chain) emerged from a study of T cell responses to AZD1222 COVID-19 vaccine. This clone was observed a handful of times. V was clipped by 0 bases and J by 0 bases, with 9 bases between them. The CDR3 has 16 amino acids. Germline loops: CDR1 LNHNV, CDR2 YYDKDF (reference sequence). Method: immunoSEQ multiplex PCR; TCRdb's copy keeps in-frame clones and lacks some. The sample shows around 150,000 clones, 92% of them seen only once. The specimen comprised peripheral blood, sampled 28 days after the second AZD1222 dose. The receptor comes from an adult who received the AZD1222 COVID-19 vaccine. The rearrangement joins TRBV15 to TRBJ1-3; D gene uncertain. The chain's CDR3 is CATSREKGLSGNTIYF. The CDR3, as DNA: TGTGCCACCAGCAGAGAAAAAGGGCTCTCTGGAAACACCATATATTTT.